This TCR beta chain was found in a study of OX40 agonist ivuxolimab in advanced cancers. The V gene's germline CDR1 is SGHDN and CDR2 FVKESK. V shed 4 bases and J 6 bases; nucleotides not matched to a gene: 10. The CDR3 extends over 15 amino acids. Data came from immunoSEQ multiplex PCR; TCRdb stores just in-frame clones and leaves some out. Among roughly 93,000 clones listed, around 80% were seen once. Sample: CD4+ or CD8+ T cells sorted from blood, taken in a trial of the OX40 agonist ivuxolimab. This chain links TRBV14 with TRBJ2-3; 7 nucleotides match TRBD1. The TCR originated in an adult with an advanced solid tumor such as melanoma, head and neck, liver or kidney cancer. The CDR3 DNA is TGTGCCAGCAGCCTCTTAAACAGGGGCGTGGATACGCAGTATTTT. As protein: CASSLLNRGVDTQYF.